This T cell receptor beta chain was sequenced for a study of healthy donors' naive CD4 and CD8 T cells (dated by TCRdb to about 2015). For context, the study as a whole: Donors were selected to cover three age groups (20-25, 40-50 and 60-70 years, several each), with a mean age of roughly 43, and half of the donors were female. The donors were HLA-typed by sequencing at HLA-A, -B, -C, -DRB1, -DQB1 and -DPB1, using the SBTexcellerator protocol, an ABI3130xl analyzer and SBTengine software. The TCR alpha libraries followed the same workflow as the beta chain, except for a newly designed primer set that covered all functional IMGT alpha gene variants. Rearranged TCR alpha and beta chains from naive CD4+ and CD8+ T cells were sequenced in the study to test how TCR variation relates to lineage commitment. Peripheral blood mononuclear cells were obtained from roughly 19 unrelated, healthy individuals.

Cells with a CD4+CD8-CD45RO-CD45RA+ profile were isolated by FACS and defined as naive CD4+ T cells, and those with a CD8+CD4-CD45RA+CD27bright profile were defined as naive CD8+ T cells. Sorting used antibodies against CD4 (RPA-T4), CD8 (SK1), CD27 (O323), CD45RA (HI100) and CD45RO (UCHL1). TCRdb lists the instrument as 454 GS FLX Titanium. A previously published linear amplification protocol was used to construct TCR libraries from about 0.45 ug of total RNA. The Roche/454 Genome Sequencer with Titanium chemistry was used for sequencing. Regarding the original processing steps: A total of roughly 80,000 rearranged TCR alpha transcripts were sequenced from several of the healthy donors. Duplicate transcripts were removed, and unique TCR clonotypes were defined by the CDR3 junction according to IMGT nomenclature. In R 2.13.0, logistic regression modeled CD4 versus CD8 status on V and J genes, adjusting for donor effects, with Bonferroni correction for multiple testing. TCRdb took the public reads, trimmed them with fastp at Q25, ran MiXCR for clone calling and kept in-frame beta chains. Here each entry gathers all rows of one CDR3 protein and keeps the most common genes and DNA. TCRdb's processing, not the authors', yielded these V and J calls. Recorded for this sample are approximately 200,000 distinct CDR3 sequences; about 70% of them occurred a single time. The ten largest clones represent about 2.3% of the sample.

The CDR1 and CDR2 encoded by the germline V gene (reference sequence) are MNHNY and SVGAGI. Trimming accounts for 8 bases at V and 5 bases at J, while the number of junction bases matched to no gene is 18. The CDR3 runs 17 residues from the cysteine to the phenylalanine. Solely the CDR3 DNA is kept, with 51 bases framed from the first base. This clonotype was seen once. No cognate antigen has been identified for it. Base qualities are not recorded, but no much larger clone differs from it by a single base. One read alone is a weak basis. Beyond this particular receptor, the publication reports: Possible repertoire bias arising from homeostatic proliferation of naive T cells was not directly addressed. In both chains, CD4+ lineage was associated with a positively charged CDR3, and CD8+ lineage was associated with a negatively charged CDR3. Reportedly, most V and J gene segments showed bias between naive CD4+ and CD8+ cells, and this bias held consistently across donors regardless of HLA genotype. About an eighth of the variance in CD4/CD8 propensity appeared to be explained jointly by V genes, J genes and CDR3 charge, in a largely additive manner. Because alpha and beta chains were sequenced in bulk and could not be paired, the effects of the two chains in combination were not assessed.

The clonotype comes from a pool of human donors in good health; the sample pools cells from several healthy donors. In this chain, TRBV6-6 is recombined with TRBJ2-1; TRBD1 lines up with 7 middle nucleotides. Sequenced material: naive CD4+ and CD8+ T cells sorted from blood, pooled from several donors. The intended sense of this specimen's cell subset or site label: FACS-sorted naive CD4+ (CD45RO-CD45RA+) and naive CD8+ (CD45RA+CD27bright) T cells. The DNA is TGTGCCAGCGATAGTTCCCCGGGACAGTACCTTAACAATGAGCAGTTCTTC. Translated, it reads CASDSSPGQYLNNEQFF.